The clone carrying this TCR beta chain has just a few counts. Its antigen is not known. The entry originates in a study of beta chain features in type 1 diabetes. Study findings and constraints: Among patients with Type 1 diabetes, TCRB CDR3s were moderately but significantly shorter in every one of the four CD4+ subsets. Within the patient group, naive, central memory and Treg TCRB repertoires appeared more similar to each other than within healthy donors.

Looked up from germline, CDR1 is SGHDN and CDR2 is FVKESK. Losses at the gene ends were 0 bases for V and 6 bases for J; bases not matched to a gene: 7. The CDR3 loop spans 15 amino acids. Investigators reverse transcribed all isolated RNA, so they sequenced expressed TCRB transcripts. Clones were read by immunoSEQ multiplex PCR, and TCRdb kept only the in-frame ones, dropping some. This table holds under 200,000 clones, around 8.6% found once. The specimen was central memory CD4+ T cells from blood. The chain carries TRBV14 and TRBJ1-2; the match to TRBD1 covers 7 bases. The TCR originated in a woman aged 18-29 years with type 1 diabetes. CDR3 sequence reads: CASSQDWGTVHGYTF. In DNA form, the CDR3 reads TGTGCCAGCAGCCAAGATTGGGGGACAGTCCATGGCTACACCTTC.